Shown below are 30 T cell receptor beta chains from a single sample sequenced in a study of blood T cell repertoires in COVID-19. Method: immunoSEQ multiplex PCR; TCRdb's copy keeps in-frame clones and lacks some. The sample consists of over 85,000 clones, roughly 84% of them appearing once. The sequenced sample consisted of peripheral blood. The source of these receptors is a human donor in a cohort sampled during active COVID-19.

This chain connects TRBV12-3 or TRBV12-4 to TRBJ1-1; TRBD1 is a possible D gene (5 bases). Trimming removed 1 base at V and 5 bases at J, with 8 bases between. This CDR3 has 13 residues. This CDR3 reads CASSLGTSTEAFF. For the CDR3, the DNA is TGTGCCAGCAGTTTAGGGACAAGTACTGAAGCTTTCTTT.

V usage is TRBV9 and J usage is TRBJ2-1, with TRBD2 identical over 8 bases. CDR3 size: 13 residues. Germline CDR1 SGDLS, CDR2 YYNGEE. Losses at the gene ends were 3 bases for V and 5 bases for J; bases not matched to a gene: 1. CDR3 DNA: TGTGCCAGCAGCGCCGGGGGGGACAATGAGCAGTTCTTC. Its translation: CASSAGGDNEQFF.

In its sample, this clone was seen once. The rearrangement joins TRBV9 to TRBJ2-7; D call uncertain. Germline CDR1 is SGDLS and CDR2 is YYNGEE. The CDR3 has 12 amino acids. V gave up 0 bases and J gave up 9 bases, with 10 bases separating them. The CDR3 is CASSVEGTVQYF. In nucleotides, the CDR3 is TGTGCCAGCAGCGTAGAAGGTACAGTGCAGTACTTC.

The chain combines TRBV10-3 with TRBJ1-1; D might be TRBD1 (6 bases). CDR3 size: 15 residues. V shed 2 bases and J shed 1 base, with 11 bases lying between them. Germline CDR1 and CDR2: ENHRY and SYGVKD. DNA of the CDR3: TGTGCCATCAGTGAGGATGGCAGGGGGAACACTGAAGCTTTCTTT. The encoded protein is CAISEDGRGNTEAFF.

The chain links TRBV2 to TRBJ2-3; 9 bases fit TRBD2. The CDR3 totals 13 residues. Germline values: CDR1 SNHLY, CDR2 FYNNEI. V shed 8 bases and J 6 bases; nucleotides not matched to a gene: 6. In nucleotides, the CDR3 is TGTGCCAGCTCGACTAGCGGATGGGATACGCAGTATTTT. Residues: CASSTSGWDTQYF.

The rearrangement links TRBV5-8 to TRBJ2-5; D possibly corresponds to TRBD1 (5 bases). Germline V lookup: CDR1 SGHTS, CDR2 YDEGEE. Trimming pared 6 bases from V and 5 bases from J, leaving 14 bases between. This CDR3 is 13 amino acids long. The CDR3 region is CASTRSGYETQYF. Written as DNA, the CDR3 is TGTGCCAGCACCAGGTCAGGGTATGAGACCCAGTACTTC.

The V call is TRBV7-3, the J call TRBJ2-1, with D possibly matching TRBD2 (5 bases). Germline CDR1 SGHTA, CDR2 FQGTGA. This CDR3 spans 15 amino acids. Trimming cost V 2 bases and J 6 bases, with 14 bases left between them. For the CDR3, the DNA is TGTGCCAGCAGCTTACCGGGAAGCACCGCCAATGAGCAGTTCTTC. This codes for CASSLPGSTANEQFF.

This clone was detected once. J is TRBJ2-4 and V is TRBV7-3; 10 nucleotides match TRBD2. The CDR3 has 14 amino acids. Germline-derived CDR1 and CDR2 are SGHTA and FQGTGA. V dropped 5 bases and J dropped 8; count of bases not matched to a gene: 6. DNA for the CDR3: TGTGCCAGCAGCCCCGGGACTAGCGTTGACATTCAGTACTTC. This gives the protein CASSPGTSVDIQYF.

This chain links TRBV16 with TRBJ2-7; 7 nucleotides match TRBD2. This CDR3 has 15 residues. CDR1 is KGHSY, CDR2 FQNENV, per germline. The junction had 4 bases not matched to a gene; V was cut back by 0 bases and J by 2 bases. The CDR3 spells CASSQSSGTTYEQYF. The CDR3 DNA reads TGTGCCAGCAGCCAATCGTCAGGGACTACCTACGAGCAGTACTTC.

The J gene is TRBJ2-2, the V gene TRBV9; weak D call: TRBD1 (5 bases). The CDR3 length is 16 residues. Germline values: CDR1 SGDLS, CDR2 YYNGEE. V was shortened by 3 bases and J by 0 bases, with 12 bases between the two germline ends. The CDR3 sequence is CASSARQHPNTGELFF. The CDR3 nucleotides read TGTGCCAGCAGCGCAAGACAGCATCCGAACACCGGGGAGCTGTTTTTT.

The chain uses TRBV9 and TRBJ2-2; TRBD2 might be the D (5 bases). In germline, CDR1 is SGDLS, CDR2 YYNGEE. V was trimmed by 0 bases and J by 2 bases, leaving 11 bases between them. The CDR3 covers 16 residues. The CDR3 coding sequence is TGTGCCAGCAGCGTAGTTGAGACTACAAACACCGGGGAGCTGTTTTTT. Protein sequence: CASSVVETTNTGELFF.

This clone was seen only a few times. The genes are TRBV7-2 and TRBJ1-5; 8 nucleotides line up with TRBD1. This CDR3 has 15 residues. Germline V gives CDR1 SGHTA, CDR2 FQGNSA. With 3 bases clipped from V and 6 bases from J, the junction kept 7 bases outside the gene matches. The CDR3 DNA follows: TGTGCCAGCAGCTTTCAACAGGGGGGGTCTCAGCCCCAGCATTTT. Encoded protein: CASSFQQGGSQPQHF.

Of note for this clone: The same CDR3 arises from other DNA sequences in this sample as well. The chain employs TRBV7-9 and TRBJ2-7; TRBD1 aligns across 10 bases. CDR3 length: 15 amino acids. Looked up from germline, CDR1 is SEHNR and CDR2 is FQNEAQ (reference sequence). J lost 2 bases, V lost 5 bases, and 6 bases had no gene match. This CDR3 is CASSRGQGGTYEQYF. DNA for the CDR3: TGTGCCAGCAGCCGAGGACAGGGGGGGACCTACGAGCAGTACTTC. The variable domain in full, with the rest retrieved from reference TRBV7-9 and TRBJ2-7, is DTGVSQNPRHKITKRGQNVTFRCDPISEHNRLYWYRQTLGQGPEFLTYFQNEAQLEKSRLLSDRFSAERPKGSFSTLEIQRTEQGDSAMYLCASSRGQGGTYEQYFGPGTRLTVT.

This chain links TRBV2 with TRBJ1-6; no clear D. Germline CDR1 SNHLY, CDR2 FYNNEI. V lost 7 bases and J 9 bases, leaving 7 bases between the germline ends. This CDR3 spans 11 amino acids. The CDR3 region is CASKEGSPLHF. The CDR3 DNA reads TGTGCCAGCAAAGAGGGTTCACCCCTCCACTTT.

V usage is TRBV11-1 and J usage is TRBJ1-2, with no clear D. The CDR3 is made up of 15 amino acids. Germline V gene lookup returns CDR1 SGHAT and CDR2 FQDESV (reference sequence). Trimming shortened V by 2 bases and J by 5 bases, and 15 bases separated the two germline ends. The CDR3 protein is CASSLIQEWAYGYTF. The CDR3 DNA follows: TGTGCCAGCAGCTTAATCCAGGAATGGGCATATGGCTACACCTTC.

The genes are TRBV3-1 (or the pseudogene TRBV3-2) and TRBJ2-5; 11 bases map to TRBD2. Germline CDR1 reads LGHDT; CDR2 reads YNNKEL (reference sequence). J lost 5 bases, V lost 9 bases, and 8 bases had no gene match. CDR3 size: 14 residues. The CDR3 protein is CASPTSGVAETQYF. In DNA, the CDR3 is TGTGCCAGTCCGACTAGCGGGGTGGCGGAGACCCAGTACTTC.

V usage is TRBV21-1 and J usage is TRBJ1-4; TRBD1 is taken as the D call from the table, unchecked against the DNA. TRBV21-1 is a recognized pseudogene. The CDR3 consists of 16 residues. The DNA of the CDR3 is TGTGCCAGCAGCAAAGGACAGGCGTCATGTCATGAAAAACTGTTTTTT. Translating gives CASSKGQASCHEKLFF.

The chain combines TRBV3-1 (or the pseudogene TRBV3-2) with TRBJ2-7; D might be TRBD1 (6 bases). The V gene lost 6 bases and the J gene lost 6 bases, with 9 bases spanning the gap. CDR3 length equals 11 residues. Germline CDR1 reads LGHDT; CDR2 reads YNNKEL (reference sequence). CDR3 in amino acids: CASRQGGEQYF. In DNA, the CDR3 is TGTGCCAGCAGACAGGGCGGCGAGCAGTACTTC.

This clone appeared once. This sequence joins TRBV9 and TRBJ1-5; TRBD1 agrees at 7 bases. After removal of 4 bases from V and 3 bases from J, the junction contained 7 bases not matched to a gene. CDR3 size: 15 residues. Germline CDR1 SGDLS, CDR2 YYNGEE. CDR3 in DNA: TGTGCCAGCAGCCTAAACGGACAGGTCAATCAGCCCCAGCATTTT. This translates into CASSLNGQVNQPQHF.

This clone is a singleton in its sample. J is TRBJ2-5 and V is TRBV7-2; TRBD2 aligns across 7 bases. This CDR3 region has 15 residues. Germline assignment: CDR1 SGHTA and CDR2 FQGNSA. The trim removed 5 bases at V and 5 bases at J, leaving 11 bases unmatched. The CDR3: CASSILSTSWETQYF. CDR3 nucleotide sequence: TGTGCCAGCAGCATACTCTCGACTAGCTGGGAGACCCAGTACTTC. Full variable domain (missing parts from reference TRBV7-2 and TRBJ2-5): GAGVSQSPSNKVTEKGKDVELRCDPISGHTALYWYRQSLGQGLEFLIYFQGNSAPDKSGLPSDRFSAERTGGSVSTLTIQRTQQEDSAVYLCASSILSTSWETQYFGPGTRLLVL.

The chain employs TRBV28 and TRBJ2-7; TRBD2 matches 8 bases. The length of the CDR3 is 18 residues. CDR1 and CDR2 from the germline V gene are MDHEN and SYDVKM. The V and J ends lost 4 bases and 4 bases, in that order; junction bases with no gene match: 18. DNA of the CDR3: TGTGCCAGCAGTTCGGGAGGGCTTCTGGCACAGGGTCTTTACGAGCAGTACTTC. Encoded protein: CASSSGGLLAQGLYEQYF.

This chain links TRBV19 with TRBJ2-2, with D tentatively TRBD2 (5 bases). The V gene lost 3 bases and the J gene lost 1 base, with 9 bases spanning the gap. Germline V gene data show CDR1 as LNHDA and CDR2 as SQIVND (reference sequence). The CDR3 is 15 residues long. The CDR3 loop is CASSIAAGNTGELFF. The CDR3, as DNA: TGTGCCAGTAGTATTGCCGCGGGGAACACCGGGGAGCTGTTTTTT.

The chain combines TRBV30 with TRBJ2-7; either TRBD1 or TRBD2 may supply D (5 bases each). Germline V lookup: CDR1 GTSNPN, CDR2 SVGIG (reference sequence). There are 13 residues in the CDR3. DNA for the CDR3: TGTGCTCGGGGACCGGGGTTCTTTAGCGAGCAGTACTTC. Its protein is CARGPGFFSEQYF.

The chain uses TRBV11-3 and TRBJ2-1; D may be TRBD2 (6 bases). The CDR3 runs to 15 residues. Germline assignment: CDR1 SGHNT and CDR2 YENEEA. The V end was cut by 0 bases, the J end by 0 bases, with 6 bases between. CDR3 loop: CASSLDGGSYNEQFF. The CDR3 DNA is TGTGCCAGCAGCTTAGACGGGGGCTCCTACAATGAGCAGTTCTTC.

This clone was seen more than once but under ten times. The CDR3 spells CASSPLPVAKNIQYF. CDR3 bases: TGCGCCAGCAGCCCCTTACCAGTAGCCAAAAACATTCAGTACTTC. This chain links TRBV4-1 with TRBJ2-4; no clear D gene. Trimming took off 4 bases at V and 0 bases at J, with 10 bases between the two ends. The CDR3 spans 15 residues. Germline assignment: CDR1 MGHRA and CDR2 YSYEKL.

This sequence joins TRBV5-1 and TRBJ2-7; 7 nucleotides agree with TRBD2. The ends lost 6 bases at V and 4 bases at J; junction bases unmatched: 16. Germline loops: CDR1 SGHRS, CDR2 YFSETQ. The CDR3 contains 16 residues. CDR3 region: CASTLGRQRGAYEQYF. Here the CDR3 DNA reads TGCGCCAGCACGTTGGGCAGGCAGCGGGGTGCTTACGAGCAGTACTTC.

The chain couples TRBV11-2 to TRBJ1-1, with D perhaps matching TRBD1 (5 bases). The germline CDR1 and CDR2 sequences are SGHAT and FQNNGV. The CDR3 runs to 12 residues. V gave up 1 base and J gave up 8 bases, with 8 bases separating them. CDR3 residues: CASSLGAGEAFF. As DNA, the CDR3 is TGTGCCAGCAGCTTAGGGGCAGGGGAAGCTTTCTTT.

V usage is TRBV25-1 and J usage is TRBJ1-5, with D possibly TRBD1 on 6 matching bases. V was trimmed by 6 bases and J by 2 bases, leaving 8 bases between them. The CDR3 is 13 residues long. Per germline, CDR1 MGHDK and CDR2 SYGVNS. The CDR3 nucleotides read TGTGCCAGCAGACAGGGACGCAATCAGCCCCAGCATTTT. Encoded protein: CASRQGRNQPQHF.

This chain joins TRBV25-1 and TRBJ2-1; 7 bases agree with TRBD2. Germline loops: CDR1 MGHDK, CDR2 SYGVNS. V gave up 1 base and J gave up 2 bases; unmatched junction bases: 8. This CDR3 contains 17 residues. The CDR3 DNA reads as TGTGCCAGCAGTGAATCCGCCGGGAGGCCGACCTACAATGAGCAGTTCTTC. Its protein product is CASSESAGRPTYNEQFF.

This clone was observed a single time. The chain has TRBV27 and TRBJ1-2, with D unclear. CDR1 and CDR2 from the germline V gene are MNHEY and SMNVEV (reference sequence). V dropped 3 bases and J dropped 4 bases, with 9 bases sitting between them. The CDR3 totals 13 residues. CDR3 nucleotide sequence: TGTGCCAGCAGTTTTGGGCAGCCCTATGGCTACACCTTC. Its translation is CASSFGQPYGYTF.